This TCR beta chain was sequenced for a study of cytomegalovirus exposure and HLA in healthy donors. Study findings and constraints: Within an earlier analysis, most TCR beta V segments proved productive either about 87% or about 30% of the time. Most observed TCR sequences were rare, whereas some public TCRs were detected in many donors. According to a later analysis, most TCR beta chains associated with CMV appeared HLA-restricted.

The PCR had 60 Vbeta and 13 Jbeta primers. Method: immunoSEQ multiplex PCR; TCRdb's copy keeps in-frame clones and lacks some. The sample has 210,000 or so clones; roughly 89% are singletons. Germline V lookup: CDR1 SGHRS, CDR2 YFSETQ. The CDR3 runs to 16 residues. V lost 4 bases to trimming and J lost 13 bases; unmatched junction nucleotides: 15. This clone has only a few counts. Its antigen remains unknown. This clonotype was sampled from a woman aged 18-30 years in good health and CMV-seronegative. The chain joins TRBV5-1 to TRBJ2-1, with TRBD2 identical over 12 bases. Input material: PBMCs. In nucleotides, the CDR3 is TGCGCCAGCAGCACGCTACTAGCGGGGGGAACCGGTGATCAGTTCTTC. This translates into CASSTLLAGGTGDQFF.